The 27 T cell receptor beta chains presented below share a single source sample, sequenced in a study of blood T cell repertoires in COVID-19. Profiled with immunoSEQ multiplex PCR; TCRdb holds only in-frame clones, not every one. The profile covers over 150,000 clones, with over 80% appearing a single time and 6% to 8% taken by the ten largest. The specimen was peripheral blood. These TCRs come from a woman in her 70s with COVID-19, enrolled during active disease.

The CDR3 loop reads CASSLGLAGATPQYF. The CDR3 DNA reads TGCGCCAGCTCCCTCGGACTAGCGGGAGCGACCCCCCAGTACTTC. The chain links TRBV10-2 to TRBJ2-5; 13 positions agree with TRBD2. The CDR3 extends over 15 amino acids. The trim removed 8 bases at V and 9 bases at J, leaving 12 bases unmatched. Per germline, CDR1 WSHSY and CDR2 SAAADI.

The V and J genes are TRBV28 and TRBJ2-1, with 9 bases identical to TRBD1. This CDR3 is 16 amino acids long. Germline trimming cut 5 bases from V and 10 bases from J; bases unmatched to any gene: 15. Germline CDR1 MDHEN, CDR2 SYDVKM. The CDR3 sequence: CASSPNGGTGIREQFF. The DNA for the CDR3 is TGTGCCAGCAGTCCGAATGGGGGGACAGGGATACGGGAGCAGTTCTTC.

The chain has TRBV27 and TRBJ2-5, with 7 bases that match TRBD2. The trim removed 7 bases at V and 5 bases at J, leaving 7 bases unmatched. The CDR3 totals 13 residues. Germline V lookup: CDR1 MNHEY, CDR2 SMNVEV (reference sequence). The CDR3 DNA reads TGTGCCAGCAAGACGGGAGGTGGGGAGACCCAGTACTTC. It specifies CASKTGGGETQYF.

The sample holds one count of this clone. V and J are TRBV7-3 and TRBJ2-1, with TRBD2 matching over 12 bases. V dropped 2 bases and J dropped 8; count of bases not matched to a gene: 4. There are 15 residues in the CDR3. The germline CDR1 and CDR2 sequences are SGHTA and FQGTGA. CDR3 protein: CASSLLAGGPDEQFF. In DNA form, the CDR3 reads TGTGCCAGCAGCTTACTAGCGGGAGGGCCAGATGAGCAGTTCTTC.

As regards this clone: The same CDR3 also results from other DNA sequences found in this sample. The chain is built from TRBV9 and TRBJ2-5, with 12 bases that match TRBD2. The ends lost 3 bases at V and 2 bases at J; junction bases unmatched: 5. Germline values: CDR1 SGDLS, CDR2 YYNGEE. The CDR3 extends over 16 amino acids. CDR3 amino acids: CASSAGTSGRQETQYF. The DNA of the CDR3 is TGTGCCAGCAGCGCGGGGACTAGCGGGCGACAAGAGACCCAGTACTTC. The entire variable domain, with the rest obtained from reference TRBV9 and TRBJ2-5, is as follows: DSGVTQTPKHLITATGQRVTLRCSPRSGDLSVYWYQQSLDQGLQFLIQYYNGEERAKGNILERFSAQQFPDLHSELNLSSLELGDSALYFCASSAGTSGRQETQYFGPGTRLLVL.

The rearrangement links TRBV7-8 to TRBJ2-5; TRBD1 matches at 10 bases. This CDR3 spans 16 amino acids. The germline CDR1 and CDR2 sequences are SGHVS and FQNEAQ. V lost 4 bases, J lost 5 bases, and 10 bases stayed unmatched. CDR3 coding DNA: TGTGCCAGCAGCTCCGTCGGGACAGGGGTGAGGGAGACCCAGTACTTC. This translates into CASSSVGTGVRETQYF.

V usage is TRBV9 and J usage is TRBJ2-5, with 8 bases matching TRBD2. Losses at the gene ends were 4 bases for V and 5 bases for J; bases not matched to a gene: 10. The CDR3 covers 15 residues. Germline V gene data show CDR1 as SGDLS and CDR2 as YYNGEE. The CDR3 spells CASSPRGSGIETQYF. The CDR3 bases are TGTGCCAGCAGCCCGCGGGGTAGCGGGATCGAGACCCAGTACTTC.

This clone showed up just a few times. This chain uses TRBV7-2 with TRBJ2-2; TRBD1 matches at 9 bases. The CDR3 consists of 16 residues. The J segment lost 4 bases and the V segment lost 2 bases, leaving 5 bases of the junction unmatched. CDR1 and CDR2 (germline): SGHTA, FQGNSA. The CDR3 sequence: CASSLYNRGRTGELFF. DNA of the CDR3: TGTGCCAGCAGCTTATATAACAGGGGGCGCACCGGGGAGCTGTTTTTT. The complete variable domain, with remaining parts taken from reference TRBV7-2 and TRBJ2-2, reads GAGVSQSPSNKVTEKGKDVELRCDPISGHTALYWYRQSLGQGLEFLIYFQGNSAPDKSGLPSDRFSAERTGGSVSTLTIQRTQQEDSAVYLCASSLYNRGRTGELFFGEGSRLTVL.

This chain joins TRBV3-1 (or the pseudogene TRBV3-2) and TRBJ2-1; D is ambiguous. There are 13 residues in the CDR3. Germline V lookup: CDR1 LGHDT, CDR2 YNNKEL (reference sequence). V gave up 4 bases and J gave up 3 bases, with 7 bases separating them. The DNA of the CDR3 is TGTGCCAGCAGCCTAAATGTCTACAATGAGCAGTTCTTC. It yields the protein CASSLNVYNEQFF.

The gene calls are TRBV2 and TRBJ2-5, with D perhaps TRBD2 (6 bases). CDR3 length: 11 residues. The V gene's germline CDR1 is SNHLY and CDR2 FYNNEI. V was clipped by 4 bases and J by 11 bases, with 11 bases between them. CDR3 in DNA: TGTGCCAGCAGTGTTCTGGGGAGGCAGTACTTC. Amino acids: CASSVLGRQYF.

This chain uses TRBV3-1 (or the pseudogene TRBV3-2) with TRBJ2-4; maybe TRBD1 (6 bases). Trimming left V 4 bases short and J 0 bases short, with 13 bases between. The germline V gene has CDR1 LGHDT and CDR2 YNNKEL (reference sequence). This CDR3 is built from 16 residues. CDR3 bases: TGTGCCAGCAGCCCTTGGGACACACTAGCCAAAAACATTCAGTACTTC. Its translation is CASSPWDTLAKNIQYF.

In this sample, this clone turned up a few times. This CDR3 is CASSEGWGQGTTGELFF. DNA for the CDR3: TGCGCCAGCAGTGAGGGGTGGGGACAGGGAACCACCGGGGAGCTGTTTTTT. This sequence joins TRBV10-1 and TRBJ2-2; TRBD1 matches at 9 bases. After removal of 2 bases from V and 4 bases from J, the junction contained 8 bases not matched to a gene. From germline, CDR1 is WNHNN and CDR2 SYGVQD (reference sequence). This CDR3 is 17 amino acids long.

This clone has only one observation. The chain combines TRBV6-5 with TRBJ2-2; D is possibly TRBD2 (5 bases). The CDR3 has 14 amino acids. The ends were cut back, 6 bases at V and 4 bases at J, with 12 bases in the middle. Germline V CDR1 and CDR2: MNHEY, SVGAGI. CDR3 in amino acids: CASRRRGFTGELFF. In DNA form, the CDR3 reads TGTGCCAGCAGACGCAGAGGGTTCACCGGGGAGCTGTTTTTT.

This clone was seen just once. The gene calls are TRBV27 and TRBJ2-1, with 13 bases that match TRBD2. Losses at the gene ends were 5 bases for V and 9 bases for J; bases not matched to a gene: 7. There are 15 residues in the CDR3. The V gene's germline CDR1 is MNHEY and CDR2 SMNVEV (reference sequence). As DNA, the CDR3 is TGTGCCAGCAGTCCAACTAGCGGGAGGGCGGGTGAGCAGTTCTTC. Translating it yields CASSPTSGRAGEQFF.

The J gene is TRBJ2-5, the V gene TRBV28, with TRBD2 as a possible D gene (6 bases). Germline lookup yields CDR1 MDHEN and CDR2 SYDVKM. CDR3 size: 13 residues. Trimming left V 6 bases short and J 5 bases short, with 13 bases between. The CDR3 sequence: CASRLGGGETQYF. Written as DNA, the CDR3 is TGTGCCAGCAGATTGGGTGGGGGGGAGACCCAGTACTTC.

The CDR3: CASSQSTSGRAVEQFF. CDR3 DNA sequence: TGTGCCAGCAGCCAATCTACTAGCGGGAGGGCCGTGGAGCAGTTCTTC. The chain is built from TRBV3-1 (or the pseudogene TRBV3-2) and TRBJ2-1; 13 nucleotides match TRBD2. Germline-derived CDR1 and CDR2 are LGHDT and YNNKEL (reference sequence). The V gene end was trimmed by 2 bases and the J gene end by 10 bases; junction bases not matched to a gene: 8. This CDR3 has 16 residues.

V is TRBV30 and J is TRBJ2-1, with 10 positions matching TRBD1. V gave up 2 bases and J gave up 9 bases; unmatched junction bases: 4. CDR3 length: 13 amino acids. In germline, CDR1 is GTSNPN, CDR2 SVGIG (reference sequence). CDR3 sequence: CAWSRQGAGEQFF. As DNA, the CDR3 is TGTGCCTGGAGTAGACAGGGGGCGGGTGAGCAGTTCTTC.

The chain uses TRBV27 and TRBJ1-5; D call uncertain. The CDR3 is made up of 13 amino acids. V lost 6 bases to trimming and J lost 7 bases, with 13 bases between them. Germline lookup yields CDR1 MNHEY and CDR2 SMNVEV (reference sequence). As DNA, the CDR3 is TGTGCCAGCAGCCGCCTTGGAGGACAGCCCCAGCATTTT. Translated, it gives CASSRLGGQPQHF.

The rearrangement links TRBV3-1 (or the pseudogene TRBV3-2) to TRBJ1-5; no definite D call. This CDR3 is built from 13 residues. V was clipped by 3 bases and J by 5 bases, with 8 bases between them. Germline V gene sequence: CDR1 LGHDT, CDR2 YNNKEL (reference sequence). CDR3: CASSQGADQPQHF. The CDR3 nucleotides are TGTGCCAGCAGCCAGGGAGCGGATCAGCCCCAGCATTTT.

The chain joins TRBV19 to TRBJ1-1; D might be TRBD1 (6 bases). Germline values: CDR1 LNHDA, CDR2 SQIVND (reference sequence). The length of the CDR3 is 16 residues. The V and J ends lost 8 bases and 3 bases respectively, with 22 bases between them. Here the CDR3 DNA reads TGTGCCAGTCATTCTCCCTCGGGGGGCCGGGACACTGAAGCTTTCTTT. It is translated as CASHSPSGGRDTEAFF.

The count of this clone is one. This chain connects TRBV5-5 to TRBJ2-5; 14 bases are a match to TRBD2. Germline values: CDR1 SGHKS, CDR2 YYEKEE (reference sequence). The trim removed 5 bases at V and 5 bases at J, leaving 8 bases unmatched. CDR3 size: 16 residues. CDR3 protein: CASSLTSGRAYETQYF. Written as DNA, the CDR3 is TGTGCCAGCAGTCTGACTAGCGGGAGGGCATATGAGACCCAGTACTTC.

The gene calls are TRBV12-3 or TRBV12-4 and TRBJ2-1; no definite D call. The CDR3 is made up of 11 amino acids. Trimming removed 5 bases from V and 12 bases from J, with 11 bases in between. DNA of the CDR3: TGTGCCAGCAGTACTCAGCGCGGGCAGTTCTTC. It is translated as CASSTQRGQFF.

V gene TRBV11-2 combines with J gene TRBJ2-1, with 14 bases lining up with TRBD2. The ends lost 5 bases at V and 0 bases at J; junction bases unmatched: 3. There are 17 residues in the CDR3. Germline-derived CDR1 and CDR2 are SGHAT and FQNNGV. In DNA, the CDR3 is TGTGCCAGCAGCCCGGGGACTAGCGGGAGCTCCTACAATGAGCAGTTCTTC. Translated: CASSPGTSGSSYNEQFF.

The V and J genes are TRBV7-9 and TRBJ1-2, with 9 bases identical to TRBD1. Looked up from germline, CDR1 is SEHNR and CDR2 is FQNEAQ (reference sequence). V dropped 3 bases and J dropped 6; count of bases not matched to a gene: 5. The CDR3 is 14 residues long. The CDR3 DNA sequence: TGTGCCAGCAGCTTGGGGGACAGGGCAGATGGCTACACCTTC. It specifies CASSLGDRADGYTF.

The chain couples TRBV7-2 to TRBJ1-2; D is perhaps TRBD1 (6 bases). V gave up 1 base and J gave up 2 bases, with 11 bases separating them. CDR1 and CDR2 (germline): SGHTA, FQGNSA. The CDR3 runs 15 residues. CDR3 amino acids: CASSLGAGVNYGYTF. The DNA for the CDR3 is TGTGCCAGCAGCTTAGGAGCAGGGGTGAACTATGGCTACACCTTC.

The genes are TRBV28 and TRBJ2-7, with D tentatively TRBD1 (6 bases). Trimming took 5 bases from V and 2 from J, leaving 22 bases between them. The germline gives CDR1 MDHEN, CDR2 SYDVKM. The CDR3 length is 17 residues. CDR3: CASSPGTLVTVAYEQYF. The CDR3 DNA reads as TGTGCCAGCAGTCCCGGGACATTGGTTACGGTGGCCTACGAGCAGTACTTC.

The CDR3 DNA sequence: TGTGCCAGCAGCTTAGTGGAAGGGAGGGGAGAGACCCAGTACTTC. It encodes CASSLVEGRGETQYF. The chain couples TRBV7-2 to TRBJ2-5, with 7 positions matching TRBD2. Looked up from germline, CDR1 is SGHTA and CDR2 is FQGNSA. The V and J ends lost 1 base and 4 bases, in that order; junction bases with no gene match: 6. The length of the CDR3 is 15 residues.